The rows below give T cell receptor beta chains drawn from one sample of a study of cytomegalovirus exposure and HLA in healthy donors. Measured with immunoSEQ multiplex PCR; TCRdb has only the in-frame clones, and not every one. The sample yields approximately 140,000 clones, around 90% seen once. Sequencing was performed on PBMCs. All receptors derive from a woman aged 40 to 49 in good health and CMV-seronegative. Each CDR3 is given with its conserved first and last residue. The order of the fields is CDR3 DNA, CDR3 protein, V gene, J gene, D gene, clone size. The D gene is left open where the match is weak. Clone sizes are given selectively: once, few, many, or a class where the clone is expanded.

cdr3_nt: TGTGCCAGCAGTGTTGGGGACAGGGGATACTACGAGCAGTACTTC
cdr3_aa: CASSVGDRGYYEQYF
v_call: TRBV6-1
j_call: TRBJ2-7
d_call: TRBD1
clone_size: -

cdr3_nt: TGTGCCAGTAGCATGATAGCGGGAGGGCCGGTTGAGCAGTTCTTC
cdr3_aa: CASSMIAGGPVEQFF
v_call: TRBV19
j_call: TRBJ2-1
d_call: TRBD2
clone_size: once

cdr3_nt: TGTGCCAGCAGTACCCCCGGTAACACTGAAGCTTTCTTT
cdr3_aa: CASSTPGNTEAFF
v_call: TRBV6-5
j_call: TRBJ1-1
d_call: -
clone_size: -

cdr3_nt: TGTGCCAGCAGCTTTAATCAGAATGAGCAGTTCTTC
cdr3_aa: CASSFNQNEQFF
v_call: TRBV5-6
j_call: TRBJ2-1
d_call: -
clone_size: -

cdr3_nt: TGTGCCAGCAGTGTCGGGACAGGGGGTTTCTACGAGCAGTACTTC
cdr3_aa: CASSVGTGGFYEQYF
v_call: TRBV6-1
j_call: TRBJ2-7
d_call: TRBD1
clone_size: -

cdr3_nt: TGTGCCAGCTCTTCCGGGACTAGGCAAGAGACCCAGTACTTC
cdr3_aa: CASSSGTRQETQYF
v_call: TRBV18
j_call: TRBJ2-5
d_call: TRBD2
clone_size: -

cdr3_nt: TGTGCCAGCAGCTTTGACAGTAACACCGGGGAGCTGTTTTTT
cdr3_aa: CASSFDSNTGELFF
v_call: TRBV6-4
j_call: TRBJ2-2
d_call: -
clone_size: -

cdr3_nt: TGTGCCAGCAACGCAGGGGGTTTCTACGAGCAGTACTTC
cdr3_aa: CASNAGGFYEQYF
v_call: TRBV6-1
j_call: TRBJ2-7
d_call: TRBD1
clone_size: few

cdr3_nt: TGTGCCAGCAGCGTCCCCGGCTCCTACAATGAGCAGTTCTTC
cdr3_aa: CASSVPGSYNEQFF
v_call: TRBV11-3
j_call: TRBJ2-1
d_call: -
clone_size: once

cdr3_nt: TGTGCCAGCAGAGATATGACAGGGGGCACCGGGGAGCTGTTTTTT
cdr3_aa: CASRDMTGGTGELFF
v_call: TRBV28
j_call: TRBJ2-2
d_call: TRBD1
clone_size: -

cdr3_nt: TGTGCCAGCAGCCAAGGAATAGCGGGAAACTACGAGCAGTACTTC
cdr3_aa: CASSQGIAGNYEQYF
v_call: TRBV4-2
j_call: TRBJ2-7
d_call: TRBD2
clone_size: -

cdr3_nt: TGTGCCAGCAGCCTTTTCGGGGGGCTGTGGGGGAACACTGAAGCTTTCTTT
cdr3_aa: CASSLFGGLWGNTEAFF
v_call: TRBV5-6
j_call: TRBJ1-1
d_call: -
clone_size: -

cdr3_nt: TGTGCCAGCAGTTTCAGGGACATGCGGGAGCTGTTTTTT
cdr3_aa: CASSFRDMRELFF
v_call: TRBV28
j_call: TRBJ2-2
d_call: -
clone_size: -

cdr3_nt: TGTGCCAGCAGCTTTCTAGCGGGGGCCGGAAGGGAGCTGTTTTTT
cdr3_aa: CASSFLAGAGRELFF
v_call: TRBV7-3
j_call: TRBJ2-2
d_call: TRBD2
clone_size: -

cdr3_nt: TGTGCCAGTAGTGAGATACTAGCGGGACTCTACAATGAGCAGTTCTTC
cdr3_aa: CASSEILAGLYNEQFF
v_call: TRBV19
j_call: TRBJ2-1
d_call: TRBD2
clone_size: -

cdr3_nt: TGTGCCAGCAGCTTAGGGACTGACAGGGTTAAGGGAAACACCATATATTTT
cdr3_aa: CASSLGTDRVKGNTIYF
v_call: TRBV11-3
j_call: TRBJ1-3
d_call: TRBD1
clone_size: -

cdr3_nt: TGTGCCAGCAGTCGCGGATCCGTGGAGACCCAGTACTTC
cdr3_aa: CASSRGSVETQYF
v_call: TRBV11-3
j_call: TRBJ2-5
d_call: -
clone_size: -

cdr3_nt: TGTGCCAGCGGCTTCGTTCGATGGACAGCCCGGAACACTGAAGCTTTCTTT
cdr3_aa: CASGFVRWTARNTEAFF
v_call: TRBV7-2
j_call: TRBJ1-1
d_call: -
clone_size: -

cdr3_nt: TGTGCCAGCAGTAACACCGATAATTCACCCCTCCACTTT
cdr3_aa: CASSNTDNSPLHF
v_call: TRBV27
j_call: TRBJ1-6
d_call: -
clone_size: -

cdr3_nt: TGTGCCAGCAGCTTAACGCGATCGGGGGTCCAATACGAGCAGTACTTC
cdr3_aa: CASSLTRSGVQYEQYF
v_call: TRBV7-3
j_call: TRBJ2-7
d_call: -
clone_size: -

cdr3_nt: TGTGCCTGGATTTCGGGGAGCTCCTACAATGAGCAGTTCTTC
cdr3_aa: CAWISGSSYNEQFF
v_call: TRBV30
j_call: TRBJ2-1
d_call: -
clone_size: -

cdr3_nt: TGCGCCAGCAGCTTAGAGGGGGCTGGATCACCCCTCCACTTT
cdr3_aa: CASSLEGAGSPLHF
v_call: TRBV5-1
j_call: TRBJ1-6
d_call: TRBD1
clone_size: -

cdr3_nt: TGCGCCAGCAGCCCGGGCGGACTACTACAAGGCGAGCAGTACTTC
cdr3_aa: CASSPGGLLQGEQYF
v_call: TRBV4-1
j_call: TRBJ2-7
d_call: -
clone_size: few

cdr3_nt: TGTGCCAGCAGCTTTTCGACTAGCGCGGGGACAGATACGCAGTATTTT
cdr3_aa: CASSFSTSAGTDTQYF
v_call: TRBV7-2
j_call: TRBJ2-3
d_call: TRBD2
clone_size: -

cdr3_nt: TGTGCCAGCAGCTTGAGAGAGGGTGGGTTTGCTCCCCAGCATTTT
cdr3_aa: CASSLREGGFAPQHF
v_call: TRBV5-6
j_call: TRBJ1-5
d_call: -
clone_size: -

cdr3_nt: TGTGCCAGCAGCTTAGTTGCAGGGTCTGATGGCTACACCTTC
cdr3_aa: CASSLVAGSDGYTF
v_call: TRBV7-2
j_call: TRBJ1-2
d_call: -
clone_size: -

cdr3_nt: TGTGCCAGCAGTGGGGAGAGGGGAAACACCATATATTTT
cdr3_aa: CASSGERGNTIYF
v_call: TRBV11-3
j_call: TRBJ1-3
d_call: -
clone_size: -

cdr3_nt: TGTGCCAGCAGTCAGCAGGGGATGTATCAGCCCCAGCATTTT
cdr3_aa: CASSQQGMYQPQHF
v_call: TRBV6-5
j_call: TRBJ1-5
d_call: -
clone_size: -

cdr3_nt: TGTGCCAGCAGTTTAGCTGCAGGGGGTGGTGGCTACACCTTC
cdr3_aa: CASSLAAGGGGYTF
v_call: TRBV27
j_call: TRBJ1-2
d_call: TRBD1
clone_size: -

cdr3_nt: TGCGCCAGCAGCTTGGGACAGGCCACTGAAGCTTTCTTT
cdr3_aa: CASSLGQATEAFF
v_call: TRBV5-1
j_call: TRBJ1-1
d_call: -
clone_size: -

cdr3_nt: TGTGCCAGCAGTTACTCGATAGACGAGGAGTATTTT
cdr3_aa: CASSYSIDEEYF
v_call: TRBV6-6
j_call: TRBJ2-3
d_call: -
clone_size: once

cdr3_nt: TGTGCCAGCGGCCGGGACAGGGTACCCTACGAGCAGTACTTC
cdr3_aa: CASGRDRVPYEQYF
v_call: TRBV28
j_call: TRBJ2-7
d_call: TRBD1
clone_size: -

cdr3_nt: TGTGCCAGCAGCCTTGCTACGGCTAACTATGGCTACACCTTC
cdr3_aa: CASSLATANYGYTF
v_call: TRBV7-9
j_call: TRBJ1-2
d_call: -
clone_size: -

cdr3_nt: TGTGCCAGCAGCCCGGGACAGGGGGGCAATGAGCAGTTCTTC
cdr3_aa: CASSPGQGGNEQFF
v_call: TRBV7-7
j_call: TRBJ2-1
d_call: TRBD1
clone_size: -

cdr3_nt: TGTGCCAGCAGTGACCGGGCGGGAGATTCCAATGAGCAGTTCTTC
cdr3_aa: CASSDRAGDSNEQFF
v_call: TRBV6-4
j_call: TRBJ2-1
d_call: TRBD2
clone_size: -

cdr3_nt: TGTGCCAGCAGCTCAGCGGGGATAGGCGAAAAACTGTTTTTT
cdr3_aa: CASSSAGIGEKLFF
v_call: TRBV28
j_call: TRBJ1-4
d_call: -
clone_size: -

cdr3_nt: TGTGCCAGCAGCTTAAGAGCGGGAACCCCCGGGGAGCTGTTTTTT
cdr3_aa: CASSLRAGTPGELFF
v_call: TRBV7-2
j_call: TRBJ2-2
d_call: TRBD2
clone_size: -

cdr3_nt: TGTGCCAGCAGTTCAACTAGCTCTGGGGCCAACGTCCTGACTTTC
cdr3_aa: CASSSTSSGANVLTF
v_call: TRBV27
j_call: TRBJ2-6
d_call: -
clone_size: -

cdr3_nt: TGTGCCAGCAGTGAAACGGGGGGGGACAATGAGCAGTTCTTC
cdr3_aa: CASSETGGDNEQFF
v_call: TRBV6-1
j_call: TRBJ2-1
d_call: TRBD2
clone_size: -

cdr3_nt: TGTGCCAGCAGCTTTTCTACGACTAGCGGACTCAATGAGCAGTTCTTC
cdr3_aa: CASSFSTTSGLNEQFF
v_call: TRBV5-4
j_call: TRBJ2-1
d_call: TRBD2
clone_size: -

cdr3_nt: TGTGCCAGCAGCTCCTTAGCGGGAGGACCCGGGGAGCTGTTTTTT
cdr3_aa: CASSSLAGGPGELFF
v_call: TRBV7-9
j_call: TRBJ2-2
d_call: TRBD2
clone_size: -

cdr3_nt: TGTGCCAGCAGCAAAGACGGGGGACAGGGAAAAGAGACCCAGTACTTC
cdr3_aa: CASSKDGGQGKETQYF
v_call: TRBV21-1
j_call: TRBJ2-5
d_call: -
clone_size: -

cdr3_nt: TGTGCCAGCAGACCCCCGGGACAGGGCTATGGCTACACCTTC
cdr3_aa: CASRPPGQGYGYTF
v_call: TRBV6-6
j_call: TRBJ1-2
d_call: TRBD1
clone_size: -

cdr3_nt: TGTGCCAGCAGCCAAACCCTGGGACAGTACACTGAAGCTTTCTTT
cdr3_aa: CASSQTLGQYTEAFF
v_call: TRBV7-3
j_call: TRBJ1-1
d_call: TRBD1
clone_size: -

cdr3_nt: TGTGCCAGCAGCTTAGGGACTAGCTCCTACGAGCAGTACTTC
cdr3_aa: CASSLGTSSYEQYF
v_call: TRBV7-9
j_call: TRBJ2-7
d_call: TRBD2
clone_size: -

cdr3_nt: TGCGCCAGCAGCCAGGGAGGTACAGGGGGCCAAGCTAACTATGGCTACACCTTC
cdr3_aa: CASSQGGTGGQANYGYTF
v_call: TRBV4-3
j_call: TRBJ1-2
d_call: TRBD1
clone_size: few

cdr3_nt: TGTGCCAGCAGTGAGATAGACAAAGGCAATCAGCCCCAGCATTTT
cdr3_aa: CASSEIDKGNQPQHF
v_call: TRBV6-1
j_call: TRBJ1-5
d_call: -
clone_size: few

cdr3_nt: TGTGCCAGCACTAGGACAGATTATCAAGAGACCCAGTACTTC
cdr3_aa: CASTRTDYQETQYF
v_call: TRBV6-1
j_call: TRBJ2-5
d_call: -
clone_size: once

cdr3_nt: TGTGCCAGCAGCCTTGCGGGACAGGGGGCTCTCAACTATAATTCACCCCTCCACTTT
cdr3_aa: CASSLAGQGALNYNSPLHF
v_call: TRBV27
j_call: TRBJ1-6
d_call: TRBD1
clone_size: -

cdr3_nt: TGTGCCAGCAGTGTTGGGGGCCATCAGCCCCAGCATTTT
cdr3_aa: CASSVGGHQPQHF
v_call: TRBV2
j_call: TRBJ1-5
d_call: -
clone_size: -

cdr3_nt: TGTGCCAGCAGCTTAGAGTTTGCGGGAGGGTTTCTGGAGACCCAGTACTTC
cdr3_aa: CASSLEFAGGFLETQYF
v_call: TRBV7-8
j_call: TRBJ2-5
d_call: TRBD2
clone_size: -

cdr3_nt: TGCGCCAGCAGCGGACAGTGGCTGGGCACTGAAGCTTTCTTT
cdr3_aa: CASSGQWLGTEAFF
v_call: TRBV4-1
j_call: TRBJ1-1
d_call: -
clone_size: -

cdr3_nt: TGTGCCAGCAGCGTAGCTTGGACTAGTTCCTACAATGAGCAGTTCTTC
cdr3_aa: CASSVAWTSSYNEQFF
v_call: TRBV9
j_call: TRBJ2-1
d_call: TRBD2
clone_size: -